Below, one T cell receptor (beta chain) is given with its context. Antigen specificity is unknown. The CDR3 sequence is 13 residues long. V lost 3 bases to trimming and J lost 2 bases, with 7 bases between them. These data belong to a study of CD8 T cells in ankylosing spondylitis. Regarding the study as a whole: Researchers reportedly found disease-linked clones significantly enriched in matched ankylosing spondylitis synovial fluid. Some motif variants were previously reported in reactive arthritis synovial fluid and blood.

Quantitative barcoded 5'-RACE was used to prepare TCR beta libraries. TCRdb ran MiXCR on the 5' RACE reads and lists one entry per CDR3 protein. The data hold 150,000 to 200,000 distinct CDR3 sequences, with around 32% observed a single time. The sequenced sample was synovial fluid, either unsorted or a sorted T cell fraction (not recorded which). The TCR originated in a male donor with ankylosing spondylitis. The chain uses TRBV12-3 or TRBV12-4 and TRBJ1-2; D remains unclear. CDR3 protein: CASSFVANYGYTF. The CDR3, as DNA: TGTGCCAGCAGTTTTGTGGCGAACTATGGCTACACCTTC.